Listed below are T cell receptor beta chains from one sample, sequenced in a study of T cells after yellow fever vaccination. Via MiXCR, TCRdb re-called the 5' RACE reads, giving one row per CDR3 protein. The data contain 20,000 to 25,000 distinct CDR3 sequences, around 3.3% of them singletons. Sample: PBMCs, either bulk or a sorted T-cell subset (CD4+, CD8+, memory, or dextramer-sorted; not recorded which), taken roughly 46 days after the first yellow fever vaccination. Every receptor here comes from a man younger than 30 who received the YFV17D yellow fever vaccine. Each CDR3 is given with its conserved first and last residue. The order of the fields is J gene, D gene, V gene, clone size, CDR3 DNA, CDR3 protein. A D gene is named only where the DNA matches it firmly. Only some rows state a clone size, as once, few, many or a class for expanded clones.

TRBJ2-2	TRBD2	TRBV15	many	TGTGCCACCAGCAGAGATACGGGGGGGCCCGGGGAGCTGTTTTTT	CATSRDTGGPGELFF
TRBJ2-1	TRBD2	TRBV12-3/TRBV12-4	many	TGTGCCAGCAGTCTTAGCGGGGGGGCCCACAATGAGCAGTTCTTC	CASSLSGGAHNEQFF
TRBJ1-1	.	TRBV12-3/TRBV12-4	many	TGTGCCAGCAGGCGGGACTCAGAAGCTTTCTTT	CASRRDSEAFF
TRBJ2-1	.	TRBV23-1	many	TGCGCCAGCAGTCAATCGTGGAGGGGGAAGAACAATGAGCAGTTCTTC	CASSQSWRGKNNEQFF
TRBJ2-7	.	TRBV7-2	many	TGTGCCAGCAGCGACAGGATATCCTACGAGCAGTACTTC	CASSDRISYEQYF
TRBJ1-2	.	TRBV5-6	.	TGTGCCAGCAGCCCCGGGCTTAACTATGGCTACACCTTC	CASSPGLNYGYTF
TRBJ1-1	.	TRBV6-5	.	TGCGCCAGCAGGAAAAGAACTGAAGCTTTCTTT	CASRKRTEAFF
TRBJ1-4	.	TRBV20-1	many	TGCAGTGCTGCCGGACAGACGCCTAATGAAAAACTGTTTTTT	CSAAGQTPNEKLFF
TRBJ1-5	.	TRBV20-1	many	TGCAGTGCTATTCTTTCCGGGAATCAGCCCCAGCATTTT	CSAILSGNQPQHF
TRBJ2-3	.	TRBV27	many	TGTGCCAGCAGTTTCTCCGGGGGGCCCACAGATACGCAGTATTTT	CASSFSGGPTDTQYF
TRBJ1-2	.	TRBV12-3/TRBV12-4	many	TGTGCCAGCAGTTTATTCGCCTACTCGGGGGGCTACACCTTC	CASSLFAYSGGYTF
TRBJ1-3	.	TRBV20-1	many	TGCAGTGCTAGCCGAAGTGAGACCGGAAACACCATATATTTT	CSASRSETGNTIYF
TRBJ2-2	.	TRBV7-9	many	TGTGCCAGCAGCCTTGCAGTAAGATCCGGGGAGCTGTTTTTT	CASSLAVRSGELFF
TRBJ2-1	.	TRBV5-1	many	TGCGCCAGCAGCTTGGCCGCAGGGGGGGTATACAATGAGCAGTTCTTC	CASSLAAGGVYNEQFF
TRBJ2-6	.	TRBV5-1	many	TGCGCCAGCAGCCTAACAGTGAATCGGCTCTCTGGGGCCAACGTCCTGACTTTC	CASSLTVNRLSGANVLTF
TRBJ1-4	.	TRBV9	.	TGTGCCAGCAGCGTTTCTCAGGGAATTGAAAAACTGTTTTTT	CASSVSQGIEKLFF
TRBJ1-2	.	TRBV4-2	many	TGTGCCAGCAGCCAAGATTGGATAAGCTATGGCTACACCTTC	CASSQDWISYGYTF
TRBJ2-5	.	TRBV7-2	many	TGTGCCAGCAGCTTAGACCGGGGACGGCAAGAGACCCAGTACTTC	CASSLDRGRQETQYF
TRBJ2-6	.	TRBV4-3	many	TGCGCCAGCAGCTCCTGGGGCAGGGGCTCCTCTGGGGCCAACGTCCTGACTTTC	CASSSWGRGSSGANVLTF
TRBJ2-3	.	TRBV2	many	TGTGCCAGCAGGGTATTGGATACGCAGTATTTT	CASRVLDTQYF
TRBJ2-2	.	TRBV7-3	many	TGTGCCAGCAGCACAACCGGGGAGCTGTTTTTT	CASSTTGELFF
TRBJ1-1	.	TRBV5-1	many	TGCGCCAGCAGCACGACAGGTGCGAACACTGAAGCTTTCTTT	CASSTTGANTEAFF
TRBJ1-3	.	TRBV20-1	many	TGCAGTGCTAGTCCAGGATACGCCTCTGGAAACACCATATATTTT	CSASPGYASGNTIYF
TRBJ1-1	TRBD1	TRBV4-3	many	TGCGCCAGCAGCCAAGATGACAGGGTGTCGCCTGAAGCTTTCTTT	CASSQDDRVSPEAFF